A selection of T cell receptor beta chains follows, all from one sample in a study of blood T cell repertoires in COVID-19. Measured with immunoSEQ multiplex PCR; TCRdb has only the in-frame clones, and not every one. The table has 65,000 to 70,000 clones, about 82% seen once. Source material: peripheral blood. The receptor source for this set is a man aged 45-60 years with acute or convalescent COVID-19. CDR3s include the opening cysteine and the closing phenylalanine or tryptophan. D genes are given only for firm matches. A clone size is listed for some rows: how often the clone was seen (once, few, many), or a class if it is expanded.

>.|TRBJ2-1|.|TRBV29-1
CSVPVVNEQFF
TGCAGCGTACCGGTAGTGAATGAGCAGTTCTTC
>.|TRBJ2-7|.|TRBV9
CASSVTDSYEQYF
TGTGCCAGCAGCGTAACAGACTCCTACGAGCAGTACTTC
>TRBD1|TRBJ1-6|.|TRBV11-3
CASSMGQGYSPLHF
TGTGCCAGCAGTATGGGACAGGGGTATTCACCCCTCCACTTT
>.|TRBJ2-5|.|TRBV12-5
CASGPQDSKETQYF
TGTGCTAGTGGTCCTCAGGACAGTAAAGAGACCCAGTACTTC
>.|TRBJ2-1|.|TRBV2
CASDTEAYNEQFF
TGTGCCAGCGACACGGAGGCCTACAATGAGCAGTTCTTC
>TRBD1|TRBJ1-1|once|TRBV7-9
CASSSYGTGGKAEAFF
TGTGCCAGCAGCTCCTACGGGACAGGGGGCAAGGCTGAAGCTTTCTTT
>TRBD1|TRBJ1-4|.|TRBV28
CASSLGQGGEKLFF
TGTGCCAGCAGTCTGGGACAGGGCGGTGAAAAACTGTTTTTT
>TRBD1|TRBJ1-2|few|TRBV11-2
CASSPRQGMGYTF
TGTGCCAGCAGCCCCCGACAGGGTATGGGCTACACCTTC
>.|TRBJ2-2|once|TRBV6-5
CASRVTGTGELFF
TGTGCCAGCAGGGTTACAGGCACCGGGGAGCTGTTTTTT
>.|TRBJ1-5|once|TRBV15
CATSPRQVDQPQHF
TGTGCCACCAGCCCTCGACAGGTTGACCAGCCCCAGCATTTT
>.|TRBJ1-1|.|TRBV4-1
CASSLRDKNTEAFF
TGCGCCAGCAGCCTCCGGGACAAGAACACTGAAGCTTTCTTT
>.|TRBJ2-1|.|TRBV25-1
CASRGHRERQFF
TGTGCCAGCCGCGGTCATAGGGAGCGGCAGTTCTTC
>TRBD1|TRBJ2-5|.|TRBV30
CASQPDRGLGETQYF
TGTGCCTCGCAACCGGACAGGGGGCTTGGGGAGACCCAGTACTTC
>.|TRBJ1-5|.|TRBV15
CATSRDWQKNQPQHF
TGTGCCACCAGCAGAGATTGGCAGAAGAATCAGCCCCAGCATTTT
>.|TRBJ1-2|.|TRBV27
CASSLWPVDGYTF
TGTGCCAGCAGTTTATGGCCTGTCGATGGCTACACCTTC
>.|TRBJ1-2|.|TRBV19
CASSPSLNDYGYTF
TGTGCCAGTAGTCCCTCTCTAAACGACTATGGCTACACCTTC
>.|TRBJ1-4|.|TRBV5-1
CASSHSVGDYDEKLFF
TGCGCCAGCAGCCACTCCGTGGGGGACTACGATGAAAAACTGTTTTTT
>TRBD2|TRBJ2-5|.|TRBV9
CASSRTSGGRPVETQYF
TGTGCCAGCAGCCGAACTAGCGGGGGGCGCCCGGTGGAGACCCAGTACTTC
>TRBD1|TRBJ2-7|.|TRBV11-3
CASSLPGTGYEQYF
TGTGCCAGCAGCCTTCCCGGGACAGGCTACGAGCAGTACTTC
>TRBD2|TRBJ2-1|.|TRBV4-2
CASSQEALAGGNNEQFF
TGTGCCAGCAGCCAAGAAGCACTAGCGGGGGGGAACAATGAGCAGTTCTTC
>TRBD1|TRBJ2-4|.|TRBV5-1
CASSLLQGRTGNVQYF
TGCGCCAGCAGCTTGTTACAGGGGCGAACGGGAAATGTTCAGTACTTC
>TRBD1|TRBJ1-2|.|TRBV27
CASSSNRGGGYTF
TGTGCCAGCAGTTCCAACAGGGGAGGCGGCTACACCTTC
>TRBD1|TRBJ1-6|.|TRBV11-2
CASSSQGAANSPLHF
TGTGCCAGCAGCTCACAGGGGGCTGCGAATTCACCCCTCCACTTT
>TRBD2|TRBJ2-5|few|TRBV12-3/TRBV12-4
CASSRTSLETQYF
TGTGCCAGCAGTCGGACTAGCCTGGAGACCCAGTACTTC
>.|TRBJ2-3|.|TRBV10-3
CAIAGASGTDTQYF
TGTGCCATCGCGGGGGCTAGCGGCACAGATACGCAGTATTTT
>.|TRBJ1-4|.|TRBV6-1
CASSDARAPGREKLFF
TGTGCCAGCAGTGACGCCCGGGCCCCAGGGAGGGAAAAACTGTTTTTT
>.|TRBJ1-5|.|TRBV6-5
CASSYSPAGANQPQHF
TGTGCCAGCAGTTACTCCCCGGCAGGCGCCAATCAGCCCCAGCATTTT
>.|TRBJ1-5|.|TRBV6-4
CASSGQVETEVNSNQPQHF
TGTGCCAGCAGTGGTCAGGTAGAGACAGAAGTGAATAGCAATCAGCCCCAGCATTTT
>.|TRBJ2-1|once|TRBV11-3
CASSRSSVNEQFF
TGTGCCAGCAGCCGATCTAGCGTCAATGAGCAGTTCTTC
>.|TRBJ1-1|.|TRBV20-1
CSASREVNTEAFF
TGCAGTGCTAGTAGGGAGGTGAACACTGAAGCTTTCTTT
>TRBD1|TRBJ1-6|.|TRBV11-3
CASSSRVGGYESSPLHF
TGTGCCAGCAGCTCCCGAGTAGGGGGCTACGAGTCGTCACCCCTCCACTTT
>.|TRBJ2-5|.|TRBV27
CASSLAGWETQYF
TGTGCCAGCAGTTTGGCAGGGTGGGAGACCCAGTACTTC